This T cell receptor beta chain comes out of a study of T-cell reconstitution after alpha-beta-depleted transplantation in children. The library targeted TCRbeta and was prepared with unique molecular identifiers. TCRdb passed the PCR reads through MiXCR, listing each CDR3 protein once. The table includes fewer than 400,000 distinct CDR3 sequences, around 21% detected once. Between the trimmed V and J ends, which lost 1 base and 8 bases, there was a span of 14 bases. Germline values: CDR1 MGHRA, CDR2 YSYEKL. The CDR3 contains 15 residues. The sample consisted of PBMCs from the stem cell graft donor, taken from the stem cell graft. This chain joins TRBV4-1 and TRBJ1-4, with D unclear. This receptor was taken from a human donor who donated a stem cell graft to a child with acute myeloid leukemia. CDR3: CASSQAETAAEKLFF. The DNA of the CDR3 is TGCGCCAGCAGCCAAGCGGAGACGGCGGCGGAAAAACTGTTTTTT.